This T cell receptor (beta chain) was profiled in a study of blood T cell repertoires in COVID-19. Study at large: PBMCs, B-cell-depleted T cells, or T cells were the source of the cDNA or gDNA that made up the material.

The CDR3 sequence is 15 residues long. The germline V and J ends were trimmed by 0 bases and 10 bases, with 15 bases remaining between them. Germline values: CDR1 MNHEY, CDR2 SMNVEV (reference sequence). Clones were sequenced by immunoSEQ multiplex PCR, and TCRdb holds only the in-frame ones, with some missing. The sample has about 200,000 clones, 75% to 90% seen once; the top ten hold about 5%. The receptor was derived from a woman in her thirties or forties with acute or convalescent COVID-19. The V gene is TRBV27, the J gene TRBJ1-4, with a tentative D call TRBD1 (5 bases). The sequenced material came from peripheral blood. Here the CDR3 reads CASSLSWQGLGKLFF. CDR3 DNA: TGTGCCAGCAGTTTATCTTGGCAGGGCCTGGGAAAACTGTTTTTT. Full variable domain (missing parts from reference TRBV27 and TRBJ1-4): EAQVTQNPRYLITVTGKKLTVTCSQNMNHEYMSWYRQDPGLGLRQIYYSMNVEVTDKGDVPEGYKVSRKEKRNFPLILESPSPNQTSLYFCASSLSWQGLGKLFFGSGTQLSVL.